The clone carrying this TCR beta chain was seen more than once but under ten times. The antigen remains unidentified. TCR beta CDR3 regions were amplified from RNA transcripts. HTBI primers were the set used in a first-round RT-PCR of the TCR CDR3. TCRdb re-analysed the multiplex PCR reads in MiXCR, keeping a single row per CDR3 protein. Of about 700,000 distinct CDR3 sequences listed, 14% were seen once; the top ten hold 10% to 13%. This specimen comes from a study of T cells in Graves' hyperthyroidism and ophthalmopathy. Study-wide results and limits: Within blood appeared most thyroid clonotypes that had expanded above 0.001. Ophthalmopathy, as predicted by the model, came a median roughly 6.8 months after the prediction.

V was shortened by 1 base and J by 3 bases, with 7 bases between the two germline ends. The CDR3 covers 14 residues. The germline gives CDR1 SEHNR, CDR2 FQNEAQ (reference sequence). Stability of Graves' hyperthyroidism was defined as absent ophthalmopathy progression within 18 months. Disease duration under 2 months; hyperthyroidism patients were aged 18 to 65. V and J are TRBV7-9 and TRBJ1-5; the D gene is possibly TRBD1 (5 bases). The material sequenced was blood. The TCR comes from a woman aged 18-29 years with Graves' hyperthyroidism. CDR3 sequence: CASSLGDFNQPQHF. The CDR3 region has the DNA TGTGCCAGCAGCTTAGGGGACTTCAATCAGCCCCAGCATTTT.